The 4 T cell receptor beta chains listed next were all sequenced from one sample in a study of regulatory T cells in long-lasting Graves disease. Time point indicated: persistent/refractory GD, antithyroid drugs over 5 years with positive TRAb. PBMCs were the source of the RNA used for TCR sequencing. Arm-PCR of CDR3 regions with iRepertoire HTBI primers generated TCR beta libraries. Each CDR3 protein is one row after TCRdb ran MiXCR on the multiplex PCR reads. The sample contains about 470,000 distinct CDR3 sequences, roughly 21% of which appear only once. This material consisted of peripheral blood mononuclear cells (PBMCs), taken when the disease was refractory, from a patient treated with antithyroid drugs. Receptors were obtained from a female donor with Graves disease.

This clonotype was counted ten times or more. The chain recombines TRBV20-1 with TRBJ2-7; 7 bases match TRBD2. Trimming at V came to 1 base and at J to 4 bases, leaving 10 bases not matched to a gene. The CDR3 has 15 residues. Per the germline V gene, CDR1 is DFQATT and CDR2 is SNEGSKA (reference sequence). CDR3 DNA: TGCAGTGCTAGAGGGGGGGGGAATCTAGGGTACGAGCAGTACTTC. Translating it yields CSARGGGNLGYEQYF.

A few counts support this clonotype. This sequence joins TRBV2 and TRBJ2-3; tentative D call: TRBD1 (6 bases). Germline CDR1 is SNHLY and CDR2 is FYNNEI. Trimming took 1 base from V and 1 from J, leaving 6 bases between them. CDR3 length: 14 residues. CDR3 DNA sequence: TGTGCCAGCAGTGAAGGGACAGGCACAGATACGCAGTATTTT. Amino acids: CASSEGTGTDTQYF.

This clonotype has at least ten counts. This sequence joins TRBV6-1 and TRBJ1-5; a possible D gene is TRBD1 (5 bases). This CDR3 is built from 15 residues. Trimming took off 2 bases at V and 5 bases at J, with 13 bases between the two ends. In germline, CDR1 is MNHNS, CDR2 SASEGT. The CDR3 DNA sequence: TGTGCCAGCAGTGAAACCGGAGGGGATGATCAGCCCCAGCATTTT. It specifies CASSETGGDDQPQHF.

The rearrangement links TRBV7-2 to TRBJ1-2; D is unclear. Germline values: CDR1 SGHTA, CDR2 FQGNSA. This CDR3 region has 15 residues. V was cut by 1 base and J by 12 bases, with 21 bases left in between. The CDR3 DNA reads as TGTGCCAGCAGCTTAGGGTTCCGCGGTCGCGACGCGCACACCTTC. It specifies CASSLGFRGRDAHTF.